This T cell receptor (beta chain) was found in a study of a mutant IDH1 vaccine in newly diagnosed glioma (dated by TCRdb to about 2021). In terms of the full investigation: Patients received eight vaccinations in weeks 1, 3, 5, 7, 11, 15, 19 and 23, corresponding to visits V03 through V10. Longitudinal TCRB deep sequencing was performed for some 25 treated patients wherever samples were available for exploratory analyses. Of the 30 or so patients who were treated, 62.5% were male and about 40% were female, and the mean age was roughly 40 years. Before enrollment, most patients had been given radiochemotherapy with temozolomide as standard therapy, while the rest had received either radiotherapy alone or temozolomide alone. Vaccination was initiated 4-6 weeks after radiotherapy alone, or concurrently with temozolomide cycles in the chemotherapy-containing groups. Peripheral blood was collected at six visits: V03 (baseline), V05, V07, V10, V12 and V13. Study-wide findings and limitations: The authors stated that sample limitations prevented analyses of patient blood samples from being reproduced. Immune responses induced by the vaccine were seen in around 94% of patients across multiple MHC alleles. Selection of PBMC samples for TCRB deep sequencing was based on availability. No apparent relationship was observed between pseudoprogression and alterations in the top peripheral T cell clonotypes detected by TCRB sequencing.

Worth noting for this clone: There is no known antigen for this receptor. No base quality values were provided; no much bigger clone lies one nucleotide off.

The V and J ends are trimmed by 1 base and 9 bases, leaving 31 bases between them. Including cysteine and phenylalanine, the CDR3 has 20 amino acids. The only DNA kept is the CDR3, 60 bases in frame from the first base. Sequences SNHLY (CDR1) and FYNNEI (CDR2) are obtained from the germline V gene. Library method: the immunoSEQ multiplex PCR assay. Following the manufacturer's protocol, the hsTCRB Kit was used to amplify rearranged TCR beta chain sequences. An Illumina MiSeq was used to sequence the TCRB libraries. Per the original workflow: The proprietary platform of the kit vendor was used for demultiplexing, trimming and gene mapping. TCRdb retrieved this table from immuneACCESS and kept in-frame rearrangements only. Not all clones are present; in checked studies, unresolved V genes account for under half, and no reason is known for the remainder. V and J calls and clone size come straight from that table; D and trimming were deduced from the DNA. This sample is represented by 30,000 to 45,000 clones; approximately 91% of them were singletons. The ten largest clones take up over 2.5% of the sample.

Explained via the paper, the time point label denotes: week 5, during vaccination. Every vaccine dose consisted of 300 ug of a 20-mer mutant IDH1 peptide in Montanide, administered subcutaneously together with topical imiquimod. Newly diagnosed WHO grade 3 or 4 IDH1-mutant astrocytomas showing loss of nuclear ATRX were present in the donors. The samples were drawn from NOA16, a multicentre, single-arm, open-label phase I trial in Germany that tested a mutant IDH1 peptide vaccine in humans for the first time. The DNeasy Blood and Tissue Kit was used to extract genomic DNA from EDTA blood for TCRB sequencing.

The rearrangement combines TRBV2 with TRBJ2-1; the D gene is perhaps TRBD1 or TRBD2, each of them matching over 5 bases. The clonotype comes from a man aged 50 to 60 with glioma. Sequencing used PBMCs, obtained from a glioma patient whose treatment included an IDH1 peptide vaccine. The nucleotide sequence reads TGTGCCAGCAGTGAAGATGGGGGTTTTGGAGGCGCGTTTGGGCATAGTGAGCAGTTCTTC. It translates to CASSEDGGFGGAFGHSEQFF.